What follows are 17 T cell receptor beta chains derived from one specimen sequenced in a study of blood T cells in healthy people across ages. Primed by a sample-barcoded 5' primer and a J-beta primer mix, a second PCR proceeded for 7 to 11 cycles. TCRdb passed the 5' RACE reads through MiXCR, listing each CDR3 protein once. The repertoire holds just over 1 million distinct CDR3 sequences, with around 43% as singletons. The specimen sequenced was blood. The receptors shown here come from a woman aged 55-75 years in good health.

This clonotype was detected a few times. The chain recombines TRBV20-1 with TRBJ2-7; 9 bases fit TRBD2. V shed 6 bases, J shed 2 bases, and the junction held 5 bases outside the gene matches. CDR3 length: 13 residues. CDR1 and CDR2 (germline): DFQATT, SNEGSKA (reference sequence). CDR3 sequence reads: CSASGRNPYEQYF. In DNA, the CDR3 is TGCAGTGCAAGCGGGAGGAACCCCTACGAGCAGTACTTC.

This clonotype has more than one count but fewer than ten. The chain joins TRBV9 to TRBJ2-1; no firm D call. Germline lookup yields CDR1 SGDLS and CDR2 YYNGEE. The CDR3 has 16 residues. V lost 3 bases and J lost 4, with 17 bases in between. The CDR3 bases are TGTGCCAGCAGCGGGAATCCAAGGGAAGCGTACAATGAGCAGTTCTTC. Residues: CASSGNPREAYNEQFF.

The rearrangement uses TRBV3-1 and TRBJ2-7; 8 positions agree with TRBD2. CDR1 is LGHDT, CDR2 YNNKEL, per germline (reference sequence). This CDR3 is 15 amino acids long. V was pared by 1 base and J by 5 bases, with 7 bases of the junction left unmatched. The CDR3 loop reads CASSQVSGRRHEQYF. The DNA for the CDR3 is TGTGCCAGCAGCCAAGTGAGCGGGAGACGTCACGAGCAGTACTTC.

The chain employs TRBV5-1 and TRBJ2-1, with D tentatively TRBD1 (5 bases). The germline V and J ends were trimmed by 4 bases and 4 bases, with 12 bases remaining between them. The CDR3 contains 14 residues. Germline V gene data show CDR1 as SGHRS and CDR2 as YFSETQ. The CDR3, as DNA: TGCGCCAGCAGCCGTGGGGCGGATTACAATGAGCAGTTCTTC. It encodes CASSRGADYNEQFF.

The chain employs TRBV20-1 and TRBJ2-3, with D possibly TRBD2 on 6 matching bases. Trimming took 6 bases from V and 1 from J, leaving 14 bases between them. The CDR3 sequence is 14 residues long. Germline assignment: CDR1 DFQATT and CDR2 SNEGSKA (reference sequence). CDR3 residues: CSAPLRGRTDTQYF. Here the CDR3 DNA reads TGCAGTGCCCCGCTGCGGGGACGCACAGATACGCAGTATTTT.

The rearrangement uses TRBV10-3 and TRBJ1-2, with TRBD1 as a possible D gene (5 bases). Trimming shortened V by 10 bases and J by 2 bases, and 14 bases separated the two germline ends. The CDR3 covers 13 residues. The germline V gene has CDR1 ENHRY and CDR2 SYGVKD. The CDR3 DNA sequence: TGTGCCAACGCAGTCGGGGGGAACTATGGCTACACCTTC. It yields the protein CANAVGGNYGYTF.

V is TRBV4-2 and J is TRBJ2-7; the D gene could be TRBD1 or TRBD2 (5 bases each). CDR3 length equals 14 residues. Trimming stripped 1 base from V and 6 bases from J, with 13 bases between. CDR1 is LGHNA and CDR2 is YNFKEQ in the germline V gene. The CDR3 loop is CASSQAQGAREQYF. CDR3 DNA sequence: TGTGCCAGCAGCCAAGCCCAGGGAGCTCGCGAGCAGTACTTC.

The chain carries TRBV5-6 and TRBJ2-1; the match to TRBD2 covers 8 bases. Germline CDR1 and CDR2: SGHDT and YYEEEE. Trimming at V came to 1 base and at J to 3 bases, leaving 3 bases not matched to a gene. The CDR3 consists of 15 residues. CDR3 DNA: TGTGCCAGCAGCTTGACCCTAGCGGGCTACAATGAGCAGTTCTTC. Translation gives CASSLTLAGYNEQFF.

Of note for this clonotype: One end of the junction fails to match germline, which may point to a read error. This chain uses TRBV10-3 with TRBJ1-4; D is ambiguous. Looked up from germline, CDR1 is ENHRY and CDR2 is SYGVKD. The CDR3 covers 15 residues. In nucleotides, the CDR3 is TGTGCCATCGGTGATTCTGGGTCCCATGATGAAAAACTGTTTTTT. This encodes CAIGDSGSHDEKLFF.

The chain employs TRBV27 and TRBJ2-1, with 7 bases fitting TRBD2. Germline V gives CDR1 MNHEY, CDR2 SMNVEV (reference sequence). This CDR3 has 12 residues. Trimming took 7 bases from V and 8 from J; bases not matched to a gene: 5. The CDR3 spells CASKTSSDEQFF. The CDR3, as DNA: TGTGCCAGCAAGACTAGCTCGGATGAGCAGTTCTTC.

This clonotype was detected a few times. The CDR3 nucleotides are TGCAGCGTTGCGGGGGACGTAAACATTCAGTACTTC. Protein sequence: CSVAGDVNIQYF. The chain couples TRBV29-1 to TRBJ2-4; D might be TRBD2 (6 bases). The CDR3 consists of 12 residues. Germline V gene data show CDR1 as SQVTM and CDR2 as ANQGSEA. Trimming removed 4 bases at V and 6 bases at J, with 10 bases between.

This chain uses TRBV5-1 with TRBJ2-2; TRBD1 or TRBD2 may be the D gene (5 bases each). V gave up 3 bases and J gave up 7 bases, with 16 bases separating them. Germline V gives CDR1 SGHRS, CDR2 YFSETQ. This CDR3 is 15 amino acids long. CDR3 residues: CASSYAGTQHGELFF. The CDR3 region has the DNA TGCGCCAGCAGCTACGCCGGGACGCAGCACGGGGAGCTGTTTTTT.

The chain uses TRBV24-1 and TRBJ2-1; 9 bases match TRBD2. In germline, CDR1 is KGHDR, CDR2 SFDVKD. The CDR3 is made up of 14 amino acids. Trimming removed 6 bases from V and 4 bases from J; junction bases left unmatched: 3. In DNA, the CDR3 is TGTGCCACCAGTCGGACTAGCGAGTACAATGAGCAGTTCTTC. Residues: CATSRTSEYNEQFF.

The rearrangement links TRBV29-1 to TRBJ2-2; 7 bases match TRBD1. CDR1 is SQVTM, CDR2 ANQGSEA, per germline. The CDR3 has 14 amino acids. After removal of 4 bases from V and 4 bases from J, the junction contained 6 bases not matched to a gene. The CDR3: CSVGTGQRTGELFF. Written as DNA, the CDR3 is TGCAGCGTTGGAACGGGACAGCGCACCGGGGAGCTGTTTTTT.

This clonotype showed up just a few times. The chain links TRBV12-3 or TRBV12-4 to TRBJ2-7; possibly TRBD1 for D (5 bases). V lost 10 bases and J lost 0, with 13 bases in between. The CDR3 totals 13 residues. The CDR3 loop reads CAIRQTNSYEQYF. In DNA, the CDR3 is TGTGCCATCAGACAGACAAACTCCTACGAGCAGTACTTC.

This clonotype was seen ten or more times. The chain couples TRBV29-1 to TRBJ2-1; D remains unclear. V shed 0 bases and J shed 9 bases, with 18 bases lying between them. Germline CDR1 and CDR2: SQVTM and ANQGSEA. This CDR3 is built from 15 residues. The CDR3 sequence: CSVEDLLQPGGEQFF. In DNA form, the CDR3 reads TGCAGCGTTGAAGATCTATTACAGCCCGGCGGTGAGCAGTTCTTC.

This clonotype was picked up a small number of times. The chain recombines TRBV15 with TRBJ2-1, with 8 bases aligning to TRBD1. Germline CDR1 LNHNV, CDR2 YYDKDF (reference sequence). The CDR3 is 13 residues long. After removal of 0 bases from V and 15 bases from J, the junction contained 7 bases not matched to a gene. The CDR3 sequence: CATSRDLTGAGFF. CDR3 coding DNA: TGTGCCACCAGCAGAGATCTGACAGGGGCGGGGTTCTTC.